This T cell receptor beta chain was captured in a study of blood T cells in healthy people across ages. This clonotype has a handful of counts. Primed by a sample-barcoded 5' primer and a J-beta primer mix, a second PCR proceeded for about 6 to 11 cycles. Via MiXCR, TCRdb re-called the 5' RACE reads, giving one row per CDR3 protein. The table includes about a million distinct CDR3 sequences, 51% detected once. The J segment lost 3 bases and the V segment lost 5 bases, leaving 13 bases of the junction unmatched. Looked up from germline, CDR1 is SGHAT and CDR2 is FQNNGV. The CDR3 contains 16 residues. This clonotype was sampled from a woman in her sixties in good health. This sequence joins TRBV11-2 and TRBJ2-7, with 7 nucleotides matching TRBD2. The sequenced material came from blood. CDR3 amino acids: CASSQTAGLWGYEQYF. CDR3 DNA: TGTGCCAGCAGCCAAACCGCGGGACTATGGGGCTACGAGCAGTACTTC.